The text below deals with one T cell receptor beta chain. Its target is not known. The data were obtained in a study of OX40 agonist ivuxolimab in advanced cancers. Study background: Those enrolled were 70% to 85% male, with a mean age of 60 years and ages from roughly 20 to 85. Three patients got partial responses; one had hepatocellular carcinoma and two had cutaneous melanoma. Study results and limitations: Circulating CD4+ and CD8+ T cells showed clonal expansion by week 6 at 0.1 to 3.0 mg/kg. Researchers did not establish what antigens the expanded peripheral T cells target.

Sequencing was performed with immunoSEQ multiplex PCR; in TCRdb, only in-frame clones are kept and a portion is missing. The table lists about 35,000 clones, roughly nine tenths of them singletons. This receptor was identified in an adult with an advanced solid tumor such as melanoma, head and neck, liver or kidney cancer. Sequencing used CD4+ or CD8+ T cells sorted from blood, obtained in a trial of the OX40 agonist ivuxolimab.

CDR3 loop: CASSPKDRGYGYGYTF. CDR3 in DNA: TGTGCCAGCAGCCCCAAGGACAGGGGTTATGGCTATGGCTACACCTTC. This rearrangement joins TRBV7-9 to TRBJ1-2; 9 positions match TRBD1. The V gene end was trimmed by 5 bases and the J gene end by 4 bases; junction bases not matched to a gene: 11. The CDR3 spans 16 residues. Germline CDR1 is SEHNR and CDR2 is FQNEAQ (reference sequence).